This record looks at one T cell receptor beta chain sequence and its context. The CDR3 contains 15 residues. The germline V gene has CDR1 SGHRS and CDR2 YFSETQ. J gave up 5 bases and V 4 bases, and 8 bases lay outside the gene matches. This entry is derived from a study of regulatory and conventional T cells in RAG deficiency. Produced via immunoSEQ multiplex PCR; TCRdb's table is partial and in-frame only. The table records about 6,700 clones, about four fifths of them present only once. These data are also associated with another study on regulatory T cells. That study adds: Primers: 52 TRBV forward and 13 TRBJ reverse.

This TCR came from a human donor in good health. This chain uses TRBV5-1 with TRBJ1-1; 10 positions match TRBD1. The material sequenced was CD8+ T cells sorted from blood. As DNA, the CDR3 is TGCGCCAGCAGCCTGTGGACAGGGGGTGATACTGAAGCTTTCTTT. It translates to CASSLWTGGDTEAFF.